What follows are 12 T cell receptor beta chains derived from one specimen sequenced in a study of blood T cell repertoires in COVID-19 (dated by TCRdb to 2019 to 2021). Library prep was done by the immunoSEQ multiplex PCR assay. TCRdb holds this immuneACCESS table with in-frame rearrangements only. Some clones are missing; in checked studies, unresolved V genes explain under half, and the rest has no known cause. Within this sample are over 200,000 clones, with over 75% of them counted one time only. The ten largest clones add up to under 2.5% of the sample. Sequenced sample: peripheral blood. The receptors stem from a man aged 35 to 55 with active or convalescent COVID-19.

The genes are TRBV19 and TRBJ2-1; the match to TRBD1 covers 8 bases. This CDR3 is built from 14 residues. Per the germline V gene, CDR1 is LNHDA and CDR2 is SQIVND (reference sequence). Germline trimming cut 8 bases from V and 0 bases from J; bases unmatched to any gene: 3. CDR3 coding DNA: TGTGCCAGTTCAACAGGGGGCTCCTACAATGAGCAGTTCTTC. This translates into CASSTGGSYNEQFF.

The rearrangement links TRBV5-1 to TRBJ1-1; D gene uncertain. The ends were cut back, 0 bases at V and 4 bases at J, with 10 bases in the middle. This CDR3 is built from 14 residues. Germline V gives CDR1 SGHRS, CDR2 YFSETQ. CDR3 in amino acids: CASSLESGGTEAFF. The CDR3 coding sequence is TGCGCCAGCAGCTTGGAGAGTGGTGGCACTGAAGCTTTCTTT.

The chain couples TRBV19 to TRBJ1-6, with a weak D call TRBD1 (6 bases). CDR3 length equals 14 residues. CDR1 LNHDA and CDR2 SQIVND come from the germline V gene (reference sequence). V was pared by 7 bases and J by 7 bases, with 14 bases between. The CDR3 here is CASNGGLVNSPLHF. In DNA form, the CDR3 reads TGTGCCAGTAACGGGGGGCTGGTGAATTCACCCCTCCACTTT.

In this sample, this clone turned up once. This chain links TRBV12-1 with TRBJ1-2; no DNA check was done on the table's D call, TRBD1. TRBV12-1 is deemed a pseudogene. The CDR3 length is 13 residues. DNA for the CDR3: TGTGCCAGCAGCGTGGGGGCAGTAGGTGGCTACACCTTC. Translated, it gives CASSVGAVGGYTF.

This chain connects TRBV5-1 to TRBJ1-2; D uncertain. This CDR3 is built from 15 residues. Germline CDR1 SGHRS, CDR2 YFSETQ. The V and J ends lost 1 base and 3 bases respectively, with 13 bases between them. CDR3 sequence: CASSLISGVDYGYTF. CDR3 in DNA: TGCGCCAGCAGCTTGATATCCGGGGTAGACTATGGCTACACCTTC.

For the CDR3, the DNA is TGTGCCAGCAGCCAAGGGTCCTGGCTGGACAGGAACACTGAAGCTTTCTTT. It codes for CASSQGSWLDRNTEAFF. This chain connects TRBV4-2 to TRBJ1-1; a weak D match, TRBD1 (6 bases). This CDR3 contains 17 residues. Germline V CDR1 and CDR2: LGHNA, YNFKEQ. Trimming shortened V by 1 base and J by 1 base, and 16 bases separated the two germline ends.

The count of this clone is one. This chain joins TRBV28 and TRBJ2-1; 11 nucleotides match TRBD1. CDR1 MDHEN and CDR2 SYDVKM come from the germline V gene. The J segment lost 7 bases and the V segment lost 5 bases, leaving 4 bases of the junction unmatched. This CDR3 spans 14 amino acids. The CDR3 here is CASSVGTGGNEQFF. The CDR3 region has the DNA TGTGCCAGCAGTGTCGGGACAGGGGGGAATGAGCAGTTCTTC.

The rearrangement links TRBV7-9 to TRBJ1-2; 8 bases are a match to TRBD1. The CDR3 has 14 residues. The germline CDR1 and CDR2 sequences are SEHNR and FQNEAQ (reference sequence). Germline trimming cut 4 bases from V and 0 bases from J; bases unmatched to any gene: 1. CDR3 region: CASSSGQANYGYTF. The CDR3 DNA follows: TGTGCCAGCAGCTCGGGACAGGCTAACTATGGCTACACCTTC.

The chain has TRBV7-2 and TRBJ1-5, with 7 nucleotides matching TRBD1. V was clipped by 6 bases and J by 0 bases; unmatched bases: 8. The CDR3 length is 16 residues. In germline, CDR1 is SGHTA, CDR2 FQGNSA. Here the CDR3 reads CASSLAGGYSNQPQHF. The DNA for the CDR3 is TGTGCCAGCAGTCTAGCAGGGGGTTATAGCAATCAGCCCCAGCATTTT.

V gene TRBV7-9 combines with J gene TRBJ2-5, with 8 bases fitting TRBD2. The CDR3 has 19 amino acids. Trimming removed 5 bases from V and 2 bases from J; junction bases left unmatched: 19. CDR1 is SEHNR, CDR2 FQNEAQ, per germline (reference sequence). DNA for the CDR3: TGTGCCAGCAGCCGCACATCAGCGGGGGTCCTTTTAATTCAAGAGACCCAGTACTTC. The encoded protein is CASSRTSAGVLLIQETQYF.

The chain is built from TRBV4-2 and TRBJ2-7; 9 bases align to TRBD1. V shed 4 bases and J 1 base; nucleotides not matched to a gene: 2. This CDR3 is built from 14 residues. In germline, CDR1 is LGHNA, CDR2 YNFKEQ. CDR3 bases: TGTGCCAGCAGCCCCGACAGGGGGTCCTACGAGCAGTACTTC. It codes for CASSPDRGSYEQYF.

In DNA form, the CDR3 reads TGTGCCAGCAGCTCCGACAGGCCTGAAGCTTTCTTT. It specifies CASSSDRPEAFF. V usage is TRBV7-9 and J usage is TRBJ1-1; D may be TRBD1 (6 bases). This CDR3 comprises 12 residues. In germline, CDR1 is SEHNR, CDR2 FQNEAQ (reference sequence). Trimming pared 4 bases from V and 6 bases from J, leaving 9 bases between.